The subject of this entry is one T cell receptor (beta chain). Its matching antigen is unknown. CDR1 is SGHRS and CDR2 is YFSETQ in the germline V gene. Trimming cost V 0 bases and J 1 base, with 12 bases left between them. The CDR3 spans 16 residues. Sequencing was performed with immunoSEQ multiplex PCR; in TCRdb, only in-frame clones are kept and a portion is missing. The data hold roughly 13,000 clones, with 80% to 90% observed a single time. This record belongs to a study of STAT3 mutations in large granular lymphocyte leukemia. Study at large: Canonical activating STAT3 mutations were detected in roughly half of the longitudinally sequenced T-LGLL patients.

Study results and caveats: A small but highly pathogenic clone may have been missed. All newly emerging clones after therapy were STAT3 wild type. In T-cell large granular lymphocyte leukemia, about half of patients showed multiple immunodominant subclonotypes.

The V gene is TRBV5-1, the J gene TRBJ2-3; possible D gene TRBD2, 6 bases. The sequence derives from a human donor with T large granular lymphocyte leukemia. Some clones in this sample may be carry-over from other donors' samples. Sequencing was performed on PBMCs. The CDR3 loop is CASSLGGPGGTDTQYF. The CDR3 nucleotides read TGCGCCAGCAGCTTGGGAGGCCCGGGGGGCACAGATACGCAGTATTTT.